Following are 7 T cell receptor beta chains from one sample sequenced in a study. TCRdb re-analysed the RT-PCR reads in MiXCR, keeping a single row per CDR3 protein. The sample has fewer than 800,000 distinct CDR3 sequences; approximately 15% are singletons. The source material was memory CD4+ T cells from blood. These receptors originate from a female donor in good health, serving as a healthy control.

This clonotype was seen more than once but under ten times. The germline gene is not matched at one end of the junction; a read error may be the cause. This sequence joins TRBV12-3 or TRBV12-4 and TRBJ1-5, with 8 bases matching TRBD1. The length of the CDR3 is 16 residues. The CDR3 nucleotides are TGTGCCAGCACCAGGGACAGGTCGCATAGCAGTCAGCCCCAGCATTTT. This codes for CASTRDRSHSSQPQHF.

This chain links TRBV5-1 with TRBJ1-3; possible D gene TRBD1, 5 bases. The germline V and J ends were trimmed by 4 bases and 0 bases, with 14 bases remaining between them. The CDR3 sequence is 16 residues long. Germline V gene sequence: CDR1 SGHRS, CDR2 YFSETQ. The chain's CDR3 is CASSKDTADSGNTIYF. The CDR3 DNA follows: TGCGCCAGCAGCAAGGACACGGCGGACTCTGGAAACACCATATATTTT.

A few counts support this clonotype. The chain joins TRBV9 to TRBJ2-2, with D possibly matching TRBD1 (6 bases). Trimming pared 4 bases from V and 1 base from J, leaving 11 bases between. CDR1 SGDLS and CDR2 YYNGEE come from the germline V gene. The CDR3 runs to 15 residues. The CDR3 loop reads CASSSRTENTGELFF. The CDR3 DNA sequence: TGTGCCAGCAGCTCCCGGACAGAGAACACCGGGGAGCTGTTTTTT.

This clonotype has more than one count but fewer than ten. This chain uses TRBV20-1 with TRBJ1-1; D call uncertain. In germline, CDR1 is DFQATT, CDR2 SNEGSKA (reference sequence). The V gene lost 5 bases and the J gene lost 0 bases, with 16 bases spanning the gap. The CDR3 spans 15 residues. In nucleotides, the CDR3 is TGCAGTGCTCTAAAAACATACGGGGTGAACACTGAAGCTTTCTTT. Its protein is CSALKTYGVNTEAFF.

In DNA, the CDR3 is TGCGCCAGCAGCCAAGGCCCCCTCCCCGGGGGAAAACTGTTTTTT. This sequence encodes CASSQGPLPGGKLFF. The chain recombines TRBV4-1 with TRBJ1-4; tentatively, D is TRBD1 (5 bases). Trimming removed 1 base at V and 10 bases at J, with 16 bases between. CDR3 size: 15 residues. Germline lookup yields CDR1 MGHRA and CDR2 YSYEKL.

In its sample, this clonotype was seen a few times. The chain has TRBV20-1 and TRBJ1-1; D is undetermined. Looked up from germline, CDR1 is DFQATT and CDR2 is SNEGSKA (reference sequence). V lost 3 bases and J 8 bases, leaving 10 bases between the germline ends. The CDR3 is made up of 11 amino acids. CDR3 region: CSASTRGEAFF. The CDR3 nucleotides are TGCAGTGCTAGCACACGAGGGGAAGCTTTCTTT.

V and J are TRBV9 and TRBJ2-3, with 7 bases identical to TRBD2. There are 17 residues in the CDR3. The germline V gene has CDR1 SGDLS and CDR2 YYNGEE. V shed 3 bases, J shed 4 bases, and the junction held 14 bases outside the gene matches. CDR3 in amino acids: CASSDTRVGAGADTQYF. CDR3 in DNA: TGTGCCAGCAGCGACACCCGAGTGGGCGCGGGGGCAGATACGCAGTATTTT. The whole variable domain, remainder taken from reference TRBV9 and TRBJ2-3, is DSGVTQTPKHLITATGQRVTLRCSPRSGDLSVYWYQQSLDQGLQFLIQYYNGEERAKGNILERFSAQQFPDLHSELNLSSLELGDSALYFCASSDTRVGAGADTQYFGPGTRLTVL.